This T cell receptor beta chain was recorded in a study of blood T cell repertoires in COVID-19. Across the study: Samples representing acute and convalescent COVID-19 were sourced from the United States, Italy and Spain. Sources were T cells, B-cell-depleted T cells, or PBMCs; the material itself was cDNA or gDNA.

Under the authors' procedure: Amplification of reference gene primers was used by the study to estimate nucleated cell counts. Clones were sequenced by immunoSEQ multiplex PCR, and TCRdb holds only the in-frame ones, with some missing. From that table come the V and J calls and clone size; the DNA was used to work out D and trimming. Of under 80,000 clones detected, 80% to 90% appear once; the ten largest clones hold just under 4.5%. V gave up 2 bases and J gave up 2 bases; unmatched junction bases: 11. The CDR3 runs 18 residues. Germline CDR1 and CDR2: SEHNR and FQNEAQ (reference sequence). The sequenced material came from peripheral blood. This sequence joins TRBV7-9 and TRBJ2-3; 9 bases agree with TRBD2. This receptor was identified in a man aged 50-60 years with active COVID-19. The CDR3, as DNA: TGTGCCAGCAGCTTAACTAGCGGGTTCTTGTATTACACAGATACGCAGTATTTT. This codes for CASSLTSGFLYYTDTQYF.